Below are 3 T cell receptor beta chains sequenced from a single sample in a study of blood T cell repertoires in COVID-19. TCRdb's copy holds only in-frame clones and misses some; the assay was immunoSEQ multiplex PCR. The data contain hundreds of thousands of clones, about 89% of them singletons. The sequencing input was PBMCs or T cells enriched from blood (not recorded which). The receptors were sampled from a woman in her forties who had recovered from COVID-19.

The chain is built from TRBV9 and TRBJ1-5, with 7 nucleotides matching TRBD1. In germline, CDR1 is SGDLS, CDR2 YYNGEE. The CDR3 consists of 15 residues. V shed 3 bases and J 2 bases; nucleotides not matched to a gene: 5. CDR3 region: CASSEQGDGNQPQHF. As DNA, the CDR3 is TGTGCCAGCAGCGAGCAGGGGGATGGCAATCAGCCCCAGCATTTT.

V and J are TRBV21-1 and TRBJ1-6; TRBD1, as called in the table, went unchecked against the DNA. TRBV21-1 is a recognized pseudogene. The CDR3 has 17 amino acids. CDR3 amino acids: CASSNLTAPIYNSPLHF. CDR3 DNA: TGTGCCAGCAGCAACTTGACAGCTCCGATCTATAATTCACCCCTCCACTTT.

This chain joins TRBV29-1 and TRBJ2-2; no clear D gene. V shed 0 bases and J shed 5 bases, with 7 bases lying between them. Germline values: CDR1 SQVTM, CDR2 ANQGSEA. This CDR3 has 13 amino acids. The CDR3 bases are TGCAGCGTTGAAGAACGAGCGACCGGGGAGCTGTTTTTT. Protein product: CSVEERATGELFF.